The 6 T cell receptor beta chains in this list originate from one sample, sequenced in a study of blood T cell repertoires in COVID-19. Profiling relied on immunoSEQ multiplex PCR, and the TCRdb table lists in-frame clones only, not all of them. The sample holds over 200,000 clones; 88% are singletons and the top ten take just under 1%. The specimen was peripheral blood. Source of these receptors: a woman aged 40 to 50 who had recovered from COVID-19.

The chain employs TRBV12-3 or TRBV12-4 and TRBJ1-2; 8 positions agree with TRBD1. The CDR3 covers 13 residues. The V and J ends lost 7 bases and 2 bases, in that order; junction bases with no gene match: 3. CDR3 region: CASTRQGNYGYTF. The CDR3 coding sequence is TGTGCCAGCACTCGACAGGGGAACTATGGCTACACCTTC.

The chain uses TRBV7-2 and TRBJ2-5; 7 bases line up with TRBD1. The CDR3 is 14 amino acids. The germline V gene has CDR1 SGHTA and CDR2 FQGNSA. Trimming removed 5 bases from V and 2 bases from J; junction bases left unmatched: 5. CDR3 DNA sequence: TGTGCCAGCAGCCTCAGGACAGGACAAGAGACCCAGTACTTC. Translated, it gives CASSLRTGQETQYF. Combining the CDR3 with reference TRBV7-2 and TRBJ2-5 gives the whole variable domain GAGVSQSPSNKVTEKGKDVELRCDPISGHTALYWYRQSLGQGLEFLIYFQGNSAPDKSGLPSDRFSAERTGGSVSTLTIQRTQQEDSAVYLCASSLRTGQETQYFGPGTRLLVL.

V usage is TRBV1 and J usage is TRBJ2-7; TRBD2, as called in the table, went unchecked against the DNA. TRBV1 is given as a pseudogene. The CDR3 length is 21 residues. CDR3 protein: CTSSQEDAGQPGLAGAYEQYV. Written as DNA, the CDR3 is TGCACCAGCAGCCAAGAAGACGCGGGACAGCCGGGACTAGCGGGCGCCTACGAGCAGTACGTC.

The chain has TRBV6-5 and TRBJ2-7, with a weak D call TRBD2 (5 bases). CDR1 is MNHEY and CDR2 is SVGAGI in the germline V gene. CDR3 length: 13 residues. Trimming cost V 8 bases and J 0 bases, with 11 bases left between them. The CDR3 DNA reads TGTGCCAGCTCTCGGGATGGCTCCTACGAGCAGTACTTC. Its protein is CASSRDGSYEQYF.

The chain has TRBV6-6 and TRBJ2-2; the D gene is possibly TRBD2 (6 bases). Trimming stripped 9 bases from V and 10 bases from J, with 18 bases between. The CDR3 length is 13 residues. CDR1 is MNHNY and CDR2 is SVGAGI in the germline V gene (reference sequence). Here the CDR3 DNA reads TGTGCCAGTGCACTAGCCGGGTTGGTGGAGCTGTTTTTT. Translation: CASALAGLVELFF.

The chain is built from TRBV7-2 and TRBJ2-2; D not certain. The CDR3 spans 14 residues. V was trimmed by 1 base and J by 4 bases, leaving 7 bases between them. CDR1 and CDR2 (germline): SGHTA, FQGNSA. In nucleotides, the CDR3 is TGTGCCAGCAGCTTAGGGAGTAGCACCGGGGAGCTGTTTTTT. The encoded protein is CASSLGSSTGELFF.